This T cell receptor beta chain was captured in a study of T cells in Graves' hyperthyroidism and ophthalmopathy. Study-level background: It was at initial diagnosis, before any treatment, that peripheral blood was collected. Study-wide points: Most clonotypes expanded in the thyroid (above 0.001) were also present in blood.

Each diagnosis was grounded in clinical symptoms, serum thyroxine and TRAb, thyroid ultrasound, and orbital computed tomography. The CDR3 extends over 17 amino acids. Germline V gene data show CDR1 as MDHEN and CDR2 as SYDVKM. V lost 1 base, J lost 4 bases, and 12 bases stayed unmatched. The investigators amplified TCR beta CDR3 regions from RNA transcripts. TCR CDR3 underwent first-round RT-PCR with the HTBI primer set. TCRdb called the multiplex PCR reads again in MiXCR, with one record for every CDR3 protein. The sample records over 120,000 distinct CDR3 sequences, more than 20% being singletons. In regard to this clonotype: Its antigen is still unknown.

The sequence derives from a woman aged 45-65 years with Graves' hyperthyroidism that later progressed to Graves' ophthalmopathy. Material for sequencing was blood. The gene calls are TRBV28 and TRBJ2-5; 7 nucleotides match TRBD2. The CDR3 region has the DNA TGTGCCAGCAGTTTATTGAGGGGAGGGCCGACGAGAGAGACCCAGTACTTC. This gives the protein CASSLLRGGPTRETQYF.